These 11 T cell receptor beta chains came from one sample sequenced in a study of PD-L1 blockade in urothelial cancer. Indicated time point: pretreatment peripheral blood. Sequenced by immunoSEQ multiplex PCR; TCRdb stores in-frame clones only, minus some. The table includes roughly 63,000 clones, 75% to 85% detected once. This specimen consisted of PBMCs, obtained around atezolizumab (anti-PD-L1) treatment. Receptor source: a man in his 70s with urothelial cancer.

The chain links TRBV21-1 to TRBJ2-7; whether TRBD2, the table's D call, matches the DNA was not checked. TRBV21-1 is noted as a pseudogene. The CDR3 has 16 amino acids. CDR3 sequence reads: CASSKRTGNYNYEQYF. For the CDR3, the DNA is TGTGCCAGCAGCAAGAGGACCGGGAATTATAACTACGAGCAGTACTTC.

The CDR3 protein is CASSSGRVNTEAFF. Written as DNA, the CDR3 is TGTGCCAGCAGCTCCGGTCGCGTGAACACTGAAGCTTTCTTT. This sequence joins TRBV7-9 and TRBJ1-1, with D hard to call. Per germline, CDR1 SEHNR and CDR2 FQNEAQ (reference sequence). The CDR3 sequence is 14 residues long. Trimming left V 4 bases short and J 0 bases short, with 9 bases between.

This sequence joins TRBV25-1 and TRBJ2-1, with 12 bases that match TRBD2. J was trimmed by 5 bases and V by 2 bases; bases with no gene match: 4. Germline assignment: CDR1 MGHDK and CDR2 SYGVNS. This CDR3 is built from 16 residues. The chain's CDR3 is CASSEIGLAGNNEQFF. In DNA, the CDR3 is TGTGCCAGCAGTGAAATCGGACTAGCGGGAAACAATGAGCAGTTCTTC.

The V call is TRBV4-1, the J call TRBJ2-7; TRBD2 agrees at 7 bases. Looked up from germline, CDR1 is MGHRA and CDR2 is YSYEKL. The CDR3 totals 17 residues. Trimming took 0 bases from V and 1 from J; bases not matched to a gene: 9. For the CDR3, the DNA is TGCGCCAGCAGCCAAGATCCAGAAGGCGGGAGTTCCTACGAGCAGTACTTC. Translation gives CASSQDPEGGSSYEQYF.

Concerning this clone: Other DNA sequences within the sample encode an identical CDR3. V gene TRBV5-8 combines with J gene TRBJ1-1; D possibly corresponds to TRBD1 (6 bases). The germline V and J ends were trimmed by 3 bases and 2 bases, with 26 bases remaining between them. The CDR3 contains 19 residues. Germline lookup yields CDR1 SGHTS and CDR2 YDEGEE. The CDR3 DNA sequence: TGTGCCAGCAGCTCCCGACCCGGCGGGGGGGCTCTGAGAAACACTGAAGCTTTCTTT. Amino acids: CASSSRPGGGALRNTEAFF.

CDR3 DNA sequence: TGCAGCGTTGCCTTGGCAGCGAACACCGGGGAGCTGTTTTTT. Translation gives CSVALAANTGELFF. V and J are TRBV29-1 and TRBJ2-2, with D uncertain. Germline V lookup: CDR1 SQVTM, CDR2 ANQGSEA. Trimming took 4 bases from V and 0 from J, leaving 9 bases between them. CDR3 length: 14 residues.

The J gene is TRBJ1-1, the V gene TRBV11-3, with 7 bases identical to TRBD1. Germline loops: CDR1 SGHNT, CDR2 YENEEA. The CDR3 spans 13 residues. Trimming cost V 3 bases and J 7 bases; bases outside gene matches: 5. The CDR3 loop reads CASSFSGGGEAFF. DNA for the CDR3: TGTGCCAGCAGCTTTTCAGGGGGTGGTGAAGCTTTCTTT.

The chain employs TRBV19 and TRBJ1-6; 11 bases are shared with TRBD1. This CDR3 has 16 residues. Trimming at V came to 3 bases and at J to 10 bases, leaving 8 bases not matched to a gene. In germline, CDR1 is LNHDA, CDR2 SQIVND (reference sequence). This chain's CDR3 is CASSMRTGGAWSPLHF. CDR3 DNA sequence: TGTGCCAGTAGTATGCGGACAGGGGGCGCCTGGTCACCCCTCCACTTT.

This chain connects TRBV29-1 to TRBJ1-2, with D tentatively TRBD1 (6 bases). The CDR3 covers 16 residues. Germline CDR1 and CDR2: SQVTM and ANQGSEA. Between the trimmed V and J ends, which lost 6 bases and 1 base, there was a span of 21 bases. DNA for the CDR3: TGCAGCGTCCTACACACAGGGTCAGGGGTTAACTATGGCTACACCTTC. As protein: CSVLHTGSGVNYGYTF.

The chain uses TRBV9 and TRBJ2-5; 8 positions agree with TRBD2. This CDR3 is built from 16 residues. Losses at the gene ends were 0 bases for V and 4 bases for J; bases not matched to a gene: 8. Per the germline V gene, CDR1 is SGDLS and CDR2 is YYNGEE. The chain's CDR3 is CASSVGVGGGGETQYF. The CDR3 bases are TGTGCCAGCAGCGTAGGAGTCGGGGGGGGCGGAGAGACCCAGTACTTC.

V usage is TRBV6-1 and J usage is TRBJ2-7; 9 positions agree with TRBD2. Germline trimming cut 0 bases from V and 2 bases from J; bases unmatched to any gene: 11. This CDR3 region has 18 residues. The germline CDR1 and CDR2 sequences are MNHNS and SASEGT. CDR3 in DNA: TGTGCCAGCAGTGAAGCTAGAGGGGCTAGCGGGATAGCCTACGAGCAGTACTTC. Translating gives CASSEARGASGIAYEQYF.